The 5 T cell receptor beta chains given below trace back to one sample, sequenced in a study of neurological immune-mediated disorders. TCRdb reprocessed the 5' RACE reads via MiXCR and lists one record per CDR3 protein. The sample has about 120,000 distinct CDR3 sequences, more than 2.5% seen once. Sequenced sample: PBMCs. The receptors come from a woman in her 30s with multiple sclerosis.

In this sample, this clonotype turned up a few times. V usage is TRBV4-1 and J usage is TRBJ2-7, with TRBD2 as a possible D gene (5 bases). There are 13 residues in the CDR3. Per germline, CDR1 MGHRA and CDR2 YSYEKL. V lost 0 bases to trimming and J lost 6 bases, with 9 bases between them. CDR3 coding DNA: TGCGCCAGCAGCCAAGATTTGAGGGTCGAGCAGTACTTC. Protein sequence: CASSQDLRVEQYF.

In its sample, this clonotype was seen many times. V usage is TRBV20-1 and J usage is TRBJ1-4, with TRBD1 matching over 7 bases. Germline V gene lookup returns CDR1 DFQATT and CDR2 SNEGSKA (reference sequence). V shed 4 bases and J 7 bases; nucleotides not matched to a gene: 6. The CDR3 is 13 residues long. For the CDR3, the DNA is TGCAGTGCTACAGGGGGTGGGGGTGAAAAACTGTTTTTT. Its protein product is CSATGGGGEKLFF.

A remark on this clonotype: This may arise from a read error, as a much more abundant clone is one base away. The chain has TRBV7-9 and TRBJ1-6; no clear D. CDR3 size: 13 residues. Germline V lookup: CDR1 SEHNR, CDR2 FQNEAQ (reference sequence). CDR3 sequence reads: CASSFSNESPLNF. The CDR3 nucleotides read TGTGCCAGCAGCTTTTCCAACGAATCACCCCTCAACTTT.

This clonotype showed up many times. V and J are TRBV5-4 and TRBJ2-2; a possible D gene is TRBD2 (5 bases). V lost 0 bases to trimming and J lost 6 bases, with 6 bases between them. The germline gives CDR1 SGHNT, CDR2 YYREEE (reference sequence). The CDR3 consists of 13 residues. CDR3 sequence reads: CASSLGESGELFF. CDR3 DNA sequence: TGTGCCAGCAGCTTGGGGGAGTCCGGGGAGCTGTTTTTT.

This clonotype was counted ten times or more. V gene TRBV5-1 combines with J gene TRBJ1-6, with 7 bases identical to TRBD1. With 3 bases clipped from V and 6 bases from J, the junction kept 3 bases outside the gene matches. Germline assignment: CDR1 SGHRS and CDR2 YFSETQ. This CDR3 comprises 14 residues. For the CDR3, the DNA is TGCGCCAGCAGCTCCGGGACAGTTAATTCACCCCTCCACTTT. It translates to CASSSGTVNSPLHF.